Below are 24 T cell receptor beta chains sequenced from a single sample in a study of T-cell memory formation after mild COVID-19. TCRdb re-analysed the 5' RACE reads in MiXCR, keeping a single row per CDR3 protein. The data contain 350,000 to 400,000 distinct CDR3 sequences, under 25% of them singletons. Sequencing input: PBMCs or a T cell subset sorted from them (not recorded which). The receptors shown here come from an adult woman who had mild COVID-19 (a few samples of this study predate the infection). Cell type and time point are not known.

CDR3 bases: TGTGCCAGCAGCTTTGCGGTAACGCAGTATTTT. As protein: CASSFAVTQYF. The V and J genes are TRBV7-9 and TRBJ2-3; no firm D call. The CDR3 extends over 11 amino acids. Per the germline V gene, CDR1 is SEHNR and CDR2 is FQNEAQ (reference sequence). The ends were cut back, 3 bases at V and 9 bases at J, with 7 bases in the middle.

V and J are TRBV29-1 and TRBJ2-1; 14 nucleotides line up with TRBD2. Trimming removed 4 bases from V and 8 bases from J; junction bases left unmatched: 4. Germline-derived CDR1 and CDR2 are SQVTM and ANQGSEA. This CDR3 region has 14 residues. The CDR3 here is CSVGLAGGRDEQFF. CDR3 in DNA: TGCAGCGTTGGACTAGCGGGAGGGAGGGATGAGCAGTTCTTC.

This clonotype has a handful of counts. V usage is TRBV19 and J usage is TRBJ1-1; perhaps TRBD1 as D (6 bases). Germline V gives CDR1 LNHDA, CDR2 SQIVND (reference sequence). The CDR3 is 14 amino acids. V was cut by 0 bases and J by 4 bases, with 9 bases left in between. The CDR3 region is CASSIEFRGTEAFF. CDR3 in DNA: TGTGCCAGTAGTATAGAATTCAGGGGCACTGAAGCTTTCTTT. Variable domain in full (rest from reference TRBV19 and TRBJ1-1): DGGITQSPKYLFRKEGQNVTLSCEQNLNHDAMYWYRQDPGQGLRLIYYSQIVNDFQKGDIAEGYSVSREKKESFPLTVTSAQKNPTAFYLCASSIEFRGTEAFFGQGTRLTVV.

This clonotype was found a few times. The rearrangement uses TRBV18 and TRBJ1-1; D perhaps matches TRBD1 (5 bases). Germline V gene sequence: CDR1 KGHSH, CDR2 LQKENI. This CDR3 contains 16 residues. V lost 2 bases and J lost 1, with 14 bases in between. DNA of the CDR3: TGTGCCAGCTCACCATTGGCGGGGACCGCGAACACTGAAGCTTTCTTT. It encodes CASSPLAGTANTEAFF.

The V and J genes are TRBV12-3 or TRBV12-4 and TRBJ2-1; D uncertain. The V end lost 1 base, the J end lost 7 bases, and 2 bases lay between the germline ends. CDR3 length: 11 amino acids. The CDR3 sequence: CASSLENEQFF. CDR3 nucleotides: TGTGCCAGCAGTTTAGAAAATGAGCAGTTCTTC.

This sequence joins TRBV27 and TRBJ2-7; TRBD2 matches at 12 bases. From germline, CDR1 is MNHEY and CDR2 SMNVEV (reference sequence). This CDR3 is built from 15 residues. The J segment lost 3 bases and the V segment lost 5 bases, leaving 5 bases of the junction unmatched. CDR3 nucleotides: TGTGCCAGCAGTGTCACGGGACTAGCGGGCTACGAGCAGTACTTC. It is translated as CASSVTGLAGYEQYF.

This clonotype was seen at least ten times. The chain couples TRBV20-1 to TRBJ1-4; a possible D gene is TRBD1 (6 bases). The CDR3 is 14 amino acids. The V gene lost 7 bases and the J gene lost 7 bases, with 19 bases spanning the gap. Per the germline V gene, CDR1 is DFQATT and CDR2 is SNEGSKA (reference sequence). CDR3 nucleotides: TGCAGTGTCCCCCCCGTAGGGGGTCTTGAAAAACTGTTTTTT. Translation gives CSVPPVGGLEKLFF.

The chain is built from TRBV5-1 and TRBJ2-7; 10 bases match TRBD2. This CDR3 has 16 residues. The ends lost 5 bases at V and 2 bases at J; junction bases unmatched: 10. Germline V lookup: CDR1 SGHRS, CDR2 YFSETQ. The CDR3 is CASSSPSGSGTYEQYF. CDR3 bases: TGCGCCAGCAGTTCCCCTAGCGGGAGTGGCACCTACGAGCAGTACTTC. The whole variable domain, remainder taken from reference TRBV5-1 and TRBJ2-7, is KAGVTQTPRYLIKTRGQQVTLSCSPISGHRSVSWYQQTPGQGLQFLFEYFSETQRNKGNFPGRFSGRQFSNSRSEMNVSTLELGDSALYLCASSSPSGSGTYEQYFGPGTRLTVT.

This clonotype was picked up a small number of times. The CDR3 is CAISEPHPSEQFF. CDR3 nucleotide sequence: TGTGCCATCAGTGAGCCCCACCCGAGTGAGCAGTTCTTC. The rearrangement uses TRBV10-3 and TRBJ2-1; no clear D. The CDR3 has 13 residues. Trimming took off 2 bases at V and 9 bases at J, with 11 bases between the two ends. The germline V gene has CDR1 ENHRY and CDR2 SYGVKD.

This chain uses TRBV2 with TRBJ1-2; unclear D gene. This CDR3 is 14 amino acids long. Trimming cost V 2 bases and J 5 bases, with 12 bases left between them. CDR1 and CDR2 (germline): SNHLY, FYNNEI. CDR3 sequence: CASSEWATSYGYTF. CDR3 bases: TGTGCCAGCAGTGAATGGGCCACGTCGTATGGCTACACCTTC. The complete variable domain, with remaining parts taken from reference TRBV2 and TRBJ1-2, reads EPEVTQTPSHQVTQMGQEVILRCVPISNHLYFYWYRQILGQKVEFLVSFYNNEISEKSEIFDDQFSVERPDGSNFTLKIRSTKLEDSAMYFCASSEWATSYGYTFGSGTRLTVV.

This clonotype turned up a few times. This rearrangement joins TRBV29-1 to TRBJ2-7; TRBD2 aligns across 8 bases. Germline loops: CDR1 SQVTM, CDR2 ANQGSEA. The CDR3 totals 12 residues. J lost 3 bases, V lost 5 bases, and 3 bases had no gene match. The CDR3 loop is CSVTSGYYEQYF. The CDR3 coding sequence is TGCAGCGTTACTAGCGGCTACTACGAGCAGTACTTC.

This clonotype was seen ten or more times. The CDR3: CASSRDRISYEQYF. The CDR3 DNA reads as TGTGCCAGCAGCCGGGACAGAATTTCCTACGAGCAGTACTTC. The chain carries TRBV6-5 and TRBJ2-7; 7 nucleotides align to TRBD1. The J segment lost 1 base and the V segment lost 6 bases, leaving 6 bases of the junction unmatched. There are 14 residues in the CDR3. CDR1 and CDR2 from the germline V gene are MNHEY and SVGAGI.

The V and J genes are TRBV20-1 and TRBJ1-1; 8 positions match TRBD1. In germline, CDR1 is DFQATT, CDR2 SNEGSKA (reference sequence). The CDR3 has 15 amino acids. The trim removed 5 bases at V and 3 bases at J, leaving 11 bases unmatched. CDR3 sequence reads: CSAHRTGRQDTEAFF. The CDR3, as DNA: TGCAGTGCTCATCGGACAGGGCGGCAGGACACTGAAGCTTTCTTT.

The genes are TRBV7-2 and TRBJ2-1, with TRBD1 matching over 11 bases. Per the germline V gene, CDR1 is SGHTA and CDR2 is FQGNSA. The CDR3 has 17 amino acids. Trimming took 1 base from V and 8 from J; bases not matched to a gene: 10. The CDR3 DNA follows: TGTGCCAGCAGCTTAGGTCCCCTAGGACAGGGGGCTTATGAGCAGTTCTTC. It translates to CASSLGPLGQGAYEQFF.

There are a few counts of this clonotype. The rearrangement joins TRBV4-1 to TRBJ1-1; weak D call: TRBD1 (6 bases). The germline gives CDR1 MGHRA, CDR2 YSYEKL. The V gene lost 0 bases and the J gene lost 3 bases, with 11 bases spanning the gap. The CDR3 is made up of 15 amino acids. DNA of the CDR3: TGCGCCAGCAGCCAAGATGCCAGGGGATACACTGAAGCTTTCTTT. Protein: CASSQDARGYTEAFF.

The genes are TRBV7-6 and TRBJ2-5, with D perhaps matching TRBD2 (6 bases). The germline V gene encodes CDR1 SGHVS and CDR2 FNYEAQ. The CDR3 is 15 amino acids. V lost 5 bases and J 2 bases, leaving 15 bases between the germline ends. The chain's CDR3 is CASSHTGEGQETQYF. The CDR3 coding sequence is TGTGCCAGCAGCCATACGGGAGAGGGGCAAGAGACCCAGTACTTC. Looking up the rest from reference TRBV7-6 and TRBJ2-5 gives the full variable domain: GAGVSQSPRYKVTKRGQDVALRCDPISGHVSLYWYRQALGQGPEFLTYFNYEAQQDKSGLPNDRFSAERPEGSISTLTIQRTEQRDSAMYRCASSHTGEGQETQYFGPGTRLLVL.

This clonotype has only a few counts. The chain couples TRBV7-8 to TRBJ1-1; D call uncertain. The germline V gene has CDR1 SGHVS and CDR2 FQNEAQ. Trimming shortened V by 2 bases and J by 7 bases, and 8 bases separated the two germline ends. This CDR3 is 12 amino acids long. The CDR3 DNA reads TGTGCCAGCAGCTTACTTACGGTTGAAGCTTTCTTT. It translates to CASSLLTVEAFF. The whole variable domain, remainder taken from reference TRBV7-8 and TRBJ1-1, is GAGVSQSPRYKVAKRGQDVALRCDPISGHVSLFWYQQALGQGPEFLTYFQNEAQLDKSGLPSDRFFAERPEGSVSTLKIQRTQQEDSAVYLCASSLLTVEAFFGQGTRLTVV.

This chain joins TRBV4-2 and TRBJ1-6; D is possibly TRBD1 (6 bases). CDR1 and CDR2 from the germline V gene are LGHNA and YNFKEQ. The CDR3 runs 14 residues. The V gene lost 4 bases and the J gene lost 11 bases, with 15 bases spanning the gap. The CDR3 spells CASSRDRLGAPLHF. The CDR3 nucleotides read TGTGCCAGCAGCCGTGACAGGCTCGGGGCACCCCTCCACTTT.

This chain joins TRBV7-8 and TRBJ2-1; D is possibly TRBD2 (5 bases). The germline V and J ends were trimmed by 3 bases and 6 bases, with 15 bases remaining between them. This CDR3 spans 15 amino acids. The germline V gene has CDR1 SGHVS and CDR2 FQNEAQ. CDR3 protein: CASSFSTSLSNEQFF. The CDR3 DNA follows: TGTGCCAGCAGCTTTTCAACTAGTCTCTCCAATGAGCAGTTCTTC.

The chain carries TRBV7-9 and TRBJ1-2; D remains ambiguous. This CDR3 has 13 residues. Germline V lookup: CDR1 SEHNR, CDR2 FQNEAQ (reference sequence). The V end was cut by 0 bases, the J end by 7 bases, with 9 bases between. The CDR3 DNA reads TGTGCCAGCAGCTTAGCGGGAAAAAGTGGCTACACCTTC. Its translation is CASSLAGKSGYTF.

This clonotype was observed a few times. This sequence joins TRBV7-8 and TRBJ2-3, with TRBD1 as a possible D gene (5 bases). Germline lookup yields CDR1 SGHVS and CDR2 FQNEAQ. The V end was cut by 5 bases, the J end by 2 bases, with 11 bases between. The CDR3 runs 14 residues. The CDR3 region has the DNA TGTGCCAGCAGCGAAGAAGGGGCCACAGATACGCAGTATTTT. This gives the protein CASSEEGATDTQYF.

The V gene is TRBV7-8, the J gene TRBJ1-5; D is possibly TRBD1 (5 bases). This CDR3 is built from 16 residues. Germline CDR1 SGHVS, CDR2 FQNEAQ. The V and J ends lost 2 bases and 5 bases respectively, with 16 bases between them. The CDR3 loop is CASSLIYSGVYQPQHF. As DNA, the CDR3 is TGTGCCAGCAGCTTAATTTATTCGGGGGTGTATCAGCCCCAGCATTTT. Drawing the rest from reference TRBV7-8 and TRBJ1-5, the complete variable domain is GAGVSQSPRYKVAKRGQDVALRCDPISGHVSLFWYQQALGQGPEFLTYFQNEAQLDKSGLPSDRFFAERPEGSVSTLKIQRTQQEDSAVYLCASSLIYSGVYQPQHFGDGTRLSIL.

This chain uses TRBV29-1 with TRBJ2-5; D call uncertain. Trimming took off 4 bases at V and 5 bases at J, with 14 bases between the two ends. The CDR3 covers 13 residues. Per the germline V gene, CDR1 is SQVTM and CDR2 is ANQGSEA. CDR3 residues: CSVVTPLAETQYF. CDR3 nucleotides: TGCAGCGTTGTCACTCCCCTCGCGGAGACCCAGTACTTC.

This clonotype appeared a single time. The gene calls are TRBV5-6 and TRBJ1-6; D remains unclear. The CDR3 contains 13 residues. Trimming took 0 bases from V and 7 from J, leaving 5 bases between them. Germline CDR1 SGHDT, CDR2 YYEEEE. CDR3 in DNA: TGTGCCAGCAGCTTGGTTTCCAATTCACCCCTCCACTTT. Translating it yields CASSLVSNSPLHF.